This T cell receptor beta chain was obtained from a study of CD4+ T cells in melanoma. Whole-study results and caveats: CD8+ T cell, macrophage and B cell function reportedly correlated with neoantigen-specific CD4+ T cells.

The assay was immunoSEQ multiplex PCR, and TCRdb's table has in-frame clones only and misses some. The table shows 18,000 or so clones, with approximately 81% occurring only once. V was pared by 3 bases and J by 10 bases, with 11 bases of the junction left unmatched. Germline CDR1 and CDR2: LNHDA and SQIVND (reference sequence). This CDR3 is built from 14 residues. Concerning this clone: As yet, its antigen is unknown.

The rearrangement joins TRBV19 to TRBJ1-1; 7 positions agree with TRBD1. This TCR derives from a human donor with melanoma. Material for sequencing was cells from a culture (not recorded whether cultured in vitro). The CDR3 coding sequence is TGTGCCAGTAGTATCGCCGGGACAGACTCTGGAGCTTTCTTT. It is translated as CASSIAGTDSGAFF.